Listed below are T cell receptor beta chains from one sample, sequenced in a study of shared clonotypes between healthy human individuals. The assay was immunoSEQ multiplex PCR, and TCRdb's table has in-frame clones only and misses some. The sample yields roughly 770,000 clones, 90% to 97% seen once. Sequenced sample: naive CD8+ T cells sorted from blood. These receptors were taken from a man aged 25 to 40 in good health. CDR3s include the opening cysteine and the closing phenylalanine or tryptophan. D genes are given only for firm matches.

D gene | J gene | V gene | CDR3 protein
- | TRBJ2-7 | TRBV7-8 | CASSPFGGTYEQYF
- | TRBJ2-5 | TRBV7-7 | CASSYKGPPETQYF
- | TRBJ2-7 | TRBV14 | CASSQDGETSRSYEQYF
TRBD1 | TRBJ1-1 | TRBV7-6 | CASSLAQGAEAFF
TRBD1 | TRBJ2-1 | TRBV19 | CASSLQGAQYNEQFF
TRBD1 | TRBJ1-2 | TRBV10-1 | CASSESTGQGSRGYTF
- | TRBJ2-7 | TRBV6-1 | CASSEYWDGSYEQYF
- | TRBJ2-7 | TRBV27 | CASSLVGTLYEQYF
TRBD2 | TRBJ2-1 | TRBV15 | CATLAGLAYNEQFF
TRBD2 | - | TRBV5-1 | CASSPSGNSYEQYF
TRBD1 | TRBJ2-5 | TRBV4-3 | CASFRGLVETQYF
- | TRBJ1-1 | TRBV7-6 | CASSTGTKNTEAFF
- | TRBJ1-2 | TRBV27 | CASKSITVSSYGYTF
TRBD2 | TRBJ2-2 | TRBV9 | CASSSRAGTNTGELFF
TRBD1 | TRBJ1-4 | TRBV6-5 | CASSYRDRVEKLFF
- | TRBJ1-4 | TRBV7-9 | CASSTSPAPREKLFF
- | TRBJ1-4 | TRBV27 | CASSPRSAGNEKLFF
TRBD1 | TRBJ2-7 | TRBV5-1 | CASSFNTGAYEQYF
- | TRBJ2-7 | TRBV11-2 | CASRGWQGEQYF
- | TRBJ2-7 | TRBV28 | CASSLLSENEQYF
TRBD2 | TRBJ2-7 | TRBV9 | CASSVGGSGEQYF
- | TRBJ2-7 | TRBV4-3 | CASSQGGDEQYF
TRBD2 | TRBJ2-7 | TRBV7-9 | CASSQMGGLAGVLSYEQYF
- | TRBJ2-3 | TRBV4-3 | CASSQGILDKNTQYF
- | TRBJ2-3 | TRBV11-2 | CASSPGRASTDTQYF
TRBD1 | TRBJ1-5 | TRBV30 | CAWRTGANQPQHF
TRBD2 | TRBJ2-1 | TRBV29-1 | CSVVQRGGNEQFF
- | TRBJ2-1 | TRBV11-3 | CASSFGRLGEQFF
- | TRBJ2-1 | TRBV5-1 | CASSPEGRGPFQDEQFF
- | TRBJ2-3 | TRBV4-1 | CASSQVQGANTDTQYF
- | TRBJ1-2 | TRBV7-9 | CASSLTLRGYGYTF
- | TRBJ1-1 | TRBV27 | CASSVQRNTEAFF
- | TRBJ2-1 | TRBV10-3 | CAIITGQNEQFF